This TCR beta chain was sequenced in a study of T cell responses to AZD1222 COVID-19 vaccine. Broader study findings: Donors were largely white British and mainly female; clonal diversity was possibly underestimated. Dominant at 160-218 and 743-854, vaccine-associated CD4 TCRs also spanned spike.

The method was immunoSEQ multiplex PCR; TCRdb's version includes in-frame clones alone and lacks a portion of them. The data show about 140,000 clones, approximately 92% seen once. On this clone itself: The target antigen is unknown.

Germline loops: CDR1 LGHDT, CDR2 YNNKEL (reference sequence). V dropped 0 bases and J dropped 5 bases, with 13 bases sitting between them. The CDR3 has 15 amino acids. The chain couples TRBV3-1 (or the pseudogene TRBV3-2) to TRBJ2-5; possible D gene TRBD2, 7 bases. The receptor's source is an adult in good health. The sequencing used peripheral blood, collected on day 0 of AZD1222 vaccination. The chain's CDR3 is CASSQEGGGWETQYF. The CDR3 DNA follows: TGTGCCAGCAGCCAAGAAGGGGGGGGCTGGGAGACCCAGTACTTC.